These 29 T cell receptor beta chains were all obtained from the same sample, sequenced in a study of T cell responses to AZD1222 COVID-19 vaccine. TCRdb's table, derived via immunoSEQ multiplex PCR, lists solely in-frame clones and lacks some. The repertoire has approximately 300,000 clones, about 94% of them found once; the top ten carry 0.5% to 0.7%. The sample was peripheral blood, taken 28 days after the second AZD1222 dose. These receptors all come from an adult who received the AZD1222 COVID-19 vaccine.

The CDR3 loop is CATSDPGRGGELFF. CDR3 nucleotides: TGTGCCACCAGTGATCCTGGGAGGGGCGGGGAGCTGTTTTTT. The rearrangement joins TRBV24-1 to TRBJ2-2; 7 bases match TRBD2. The CDR3 has 14 amino acids. The trim removed 3 bases at V and 7 bases at J, leaving 4 bases unmatched. Germline V gene sequence: CDR1 KGHDR, CDR2 SFDVKD.

The rearrangement uses TRBV2 and TRBJ1-6; D is unclear. The germline gives CDR1 SNHLY, CDR2 FYNNEI. The CDR3 loop spans 15 amino acids. V was pared by 3 bases and J by 7 bases, with 13 bases between. The CDR3 reads CASSDGVRMNSPLHF. The CDR3, as DNA: TGTGCCAGCAGTGACGGGGTCAGGATGAATTCACCCCTCCACTTT.

J is TRBJ1-6 and V is TRBV24-1; possible D gene TRBD1, 5 bases. Germline-derived CDR1 and CDR2 are KGHDR and SFDVKD. V lost 6 bases and J lost 7, with 15 bases in between. The CDR3 contains 15 residues. The CDR3 nucleotides read TGTGCCACCAGTAATTCTGGGACGGCCAATTCACCCCTCCACTTT. Its protein product is CATSNSGTANSPLHF.

The chain couples TRBV6-5 to TRBJ2-1; D gene unclear. The CDR3 spans 15 residues. CDR1 is MNHEY and CDR2 is SVGAGI in the germline V gene. Trimming cost V 6 bases and J 7 bases, with 19 bases left between them. This CDR3 reads CASRPRVAPRNEQFF. The CDR3 coding sequence is TGTGCCAGCAGACCCCGGGTAGCACCAAGGAATGAGCAGTTCTTC.

V usage is TRBV19 and J usage is TRBJ2-1; D not resolved. The V end lost 2 bases, the J end lost 7 bases, and 6 bases lay between the germline ends. Germline CDR1 is LNHDA and CDR2 is SQIVND (reference sequence). CDR3 size: 12 residues. CDR3 in DNA: TGTGCCAGTAGTATAAGAAGGAATGAGCAGTTCTTC. This sequence encodes CASSIRRNEQFF.

The chain has TRBV2 and TRBJ1-1, with D hard to call. V dropped 4 bases and J dropped 3 bases, with 12 bases sitting between them. Germline V lookup: CDR1 SNHLY, CDR2 FYNNEI. The CDR3 totals 14 residues. The DNA for the CDR3 is TGTGCCAGCAGTGTTGAAGGCGTAGACACTGAAGCTTTCTTT. This gives the protein CASSVEGVDTEAFF.

This chain joins TRBV7-2 and TRBJ2-7, with TRBD2 matching 8 bases. The germline gives CDR1 SGHTA, CDR2 FQGNSA. This CDR3 contains 15 residues. J lost 2 bases, V lost 8 bases, and 11 bases had no gene match. The CDR3 sequence: CASSTQTSGTYEQYF. The CDR3 DNA reads TGTGCCAGCTCGACCCAAACTAGCGGCACCTACGAGCAGTACTTC.

The chain is built from TRBV7-2 and TRBJ2-1; D not resolved. V dropped 2 bases and J dropped 2 bases, with 7 bases sitting between them. Per germline, CDR1 SGHTA and CDR2 FQGNSA. This CDR3 region has 14 residues. Written as DNA, the CDR3 is TGTGCCAGCAGCTTACAAGTTGCCTACAATGAGCAGTTCTTC. Its protein is CASSLQVAYNEQFF.

V is TRBV2 and J is TRBJ1-1, with 10 bases identical to TRBD1. The CDR3 has 17 amino acids. Germline CDR1 reads SNHLY; CDR2 reads FYNNEI. V dropped 2 bases and J dropped 1; count of bases not matched to a gene: 7. CDR3 nucleotide sequence: TGTGCCAGCAGTGAATCGACAGGGGGCGCCGGGAACACTGAAGCTTTCTTT. It codes for CASSESTGGAGNTEAFF.

This sequence joins TRBV18 and TRBJ2-3; 11 bases agree with TRBD1. Looked up from germline, CDR1 is KGHSH and CDR2 is LQKENI. The V gene end was trimmed by 2 bases and the J gene end by 8 bases; junction bases not matched to a gene: 15. CDR3 length: 18 amino acids. CDR3 sequence (DNA): TGTGCCAGCTCACCATGGACAGGGGGCACAGGCCCCTCCGGTACGCAGTATTTT. The encoded protein is CASSPWTGGTGPSGTQYF.

The chain employs TRBV7-6 and TRBJ2-5; 9 nucleotides align to TRBD2. CDR3 length equals 16 residues. The V and J ends lost 1 base and 1 base, in that order; junction bases with no gene match: 4. Germline V CDR1 and CDR2: SGHVS, FNYEAQ. CDR3 region: CASSLVGAGGQETQYF. In nucleotides, the CDR3 is TGTGCCAGCAGCTTAGTGGGAGCGGGGGGCCAAGAGACCCAGTACTTC.

The genes are TRBV21-1 and TRBJ1-5. TRBV21-1 is termed a pseudogene. This CDR3 spans 14 amino acids. In nucleotides, the CDR3 is TGTGCCAGCAGTCTCCAAATGGTCGGGCAGCCCCAGCATTTT. It codes for CASSLQMVGQPQHF.

The chain recombines TRBV9 with TRBJ2-5, with 7 bases lining up with TRBD1. Trimming at V came to 2 bases and at J to 0 bases, leaving 4 bases not matched to a gene. CDR3 length: 15 residues. Germline V gene sequence: CDR1 SGDLS, CDR2 YYNGEE. The CDR3 loop reads CASSVTGYYQETQYF. The CDR3 coding sequence is TGTGCCAGCAGCGTGACAGGGTACTACCAAGAGACCCAGTACTTC. Filled out from reference TRBV9 and TRBJ2-5, the complete variable domain reads DSGVTQTPKHLITATGQRVTLRCSPRSGDLSVYWYQQSLDQGLQFLIQYYNGEERAKGNILERFSAQQFPDLHSELNLSSLELGDSALYFCASSVTGYYQETQYFGPGTRLLVL.

This clone appeared a single time. The gene calls are TRBV3-1 (or the pseudogene TRBV3-2) and TRBJ2-7; D uncertain. CDR1 and CDR2 (germline): LGHDT, YNNKEL (reference sequence). This CDR3 has 13 residues. Trimming cost V 1 base and J 12 bases, with 16 bases left between them. The CDR3 coding sequence is TGTGCCAGCAGCCAAGTTAGTTCGGGCCTTCGGTACTTC. Protein product: CASSQVSSGLRYF.

V usage is TRBV4-2 and J usage is TRBJ1-2, with D tentatively TRBD1 (5 bases). Germline V gives CDR1 LGHNA, CDR2 YNFKEQ. V gave up 3 bases and J gave up 4 bases, with 15 bases separating them. This CDR3 has 15 amino acids. In DNA, the CDR3 is TGTGCCAGCAGCCATAACCCGCCGGGGCGCTATGGCTACACCTTC. It is translated as CASSHNPPGRYGYTF.

This rearrangement joins TRBV7-3 to TRBJ2-1; D is unclear. The ends were cut back, 0 bases at V and 0 bases at J, with 6 bases in the middle. The germline gives CDR1 SGHTA, CDR2 FQGTGA. This CDR3 is 15 amino acids long. Written as DNA, the CDR3 is TGTGCCAGCAGCTTAACAAGGAGCTCCTACAATGAGCAGTTCTTC. Amino acids: CASSLTRSSYNEQFF.

The chain joins TRBV30 to TRBJ2-5; no reliable D call. V was trimmed by 5 bases and J by 5 bases, leaving 12 bases between them. The CDR3 loop spans 12 amino acids. CDR1 is GTSNPN, CDR2 SVGIG, per germline (reference sequence). The CDR3 sequence: CAWSLIRETQYF. The CDR3 DNA reads as TGTGCCTGGTCCCTAATAAGGGAGACCCAGTACTTC.

The genes are TRBV5-5 and TRBJ2-6; D is uncertain. This CDR3 region has 16 residues. Germline values: CDR1 SGHKS, CDR2 YYEKEE (reference sequence). V was trimmed by 2 bases and J by 0 bases, leaving 9 bases between them. CDR3 in amino acids: CASSFDVGSGANVLTF. CDR3 nucleotides: TGTGCCAGCAGCTTCGATGTTGGCTCTGGGGCCAACGTCCTGACTTTC.

The J gene is TRBJ1-3, the V gene TRBV10-2; no clear D gene. There are 13 residues in the CDR3. V lost 7 bases and J lost 2, with 9 bases in between. The germline V gene has CDR1 WSHSY and CDR2 SAAADI. Written as DNA, the CDR3 is TGCGCCAGCACACCGGTTACTGGAAACACCATATATTTT. It translates to CASTPVTGNTIYF.

The chain carries TRBV24-1 and TRBJ2-6, with D unclear. Trimming stripped 9 bases from V and 0 bases from J, with 14 bases between. Germline V gene data show CDR1 as KGHDR and CDR2 as SFDVKD. The CDR3 is 16 residues long. This chain's CDR3 is CATAEGQSSGANVLTF. CDR3 DNA sequence: TGTGCCACCGCTGAAGGGCAGTCCTCTGGGGCCAACGTCCTGACTTTC.

This clone was seen once. V and J are TRBV27 and TRBJ2-1; 8 bases match TRBD2. There are 15 residues in the CDR3. Germline V lookup: CDR1 MNHEY, CDR2 SMNVEV (reference sequence). Trimming cost V 3 bases and J 4 bases; bases outside gene matches: 5. Here the CDR3 reads CASSFGRAGYNEQFF. Here the CDR3 DNA reads TGTGCCAGCAGTTTCGGGAGGGCCGGTTACAATGAGCAGTTCTTC.

The count of this clone is one. The chain carries TRBV28 and TRBJ1-5; the D is unclear. This CDR3 contains 16 residues. Per the germline V gene, CDR1 is MDHEN and CDR2 is SYDVKM. Deletions cut 7 bases from V and 1 base from J, with 17 bases between. CDR3 coding DNA: TGTGCCAGCACCCTAGAGGTCAGAGGAAGCAATCAGCCCCAGCATTTT. It codes for CASTLEVRGSNQPQHF.

The chain uses TRBV7-9 and TRBJ2-1; TRBD2 agrees at 11 bases. This CDR3 contains 16 residues. Germline V gene sequence: CDR1 SEHNR, CDR2 FQNEAQ (reference sequence). The trim removed 3 bases at V and 2 bases at J, leaving 3 bases unmatched. The DNA of the CDR3 is TGTGCCAGCAGCTTCGTACTAGCGGGGGCCTACAATGAGCAGTTCTTC. This codes for CASSFVLAGAYNEQFF.

The chain couples TRBV5-6 to TRBJ1-2, with D maybe TRBD1 (5 bases). This CDR3 is 12 amino acids long. Germline V gene sequence: CDR1 SGHDT, CDR2 YYEEEE. Deletions cut 4 bases from V and 3 bases from J, with 7 bases between. The CDR3 bases are TGTGCCAGCAGCCGGGGGGACTATGGCTACACCTTC. Amino acids: CASSRGDYGYTF.

The chain joins TRBV7-2 to TRBJ1-3; TRBD1 matches at 7 bases. V was pared by 1 base and J by 0 bases, with 3 bases of the junction left unmatched. The CDR3 spans 16 residues. Germline V gene lookup returns CDR1 SGHTA and CDR2 FQGNSA. The CDR3 region has the DNA TGTGCCAGCAGCTTAGTGGCAGGGGGCTCTGGAAACACCATATATTTT. It encodes CASSLVAGGSGNTIYF. Full variable domain (missing parts from reference TRBV7-2 and TRBJ1-3): GAGVSQSPSNKVTEKGKDVELRCDPISGHTALYWYRQSLGQGLEFLIYFQGNSAPDKSGLPSDRFSAERTGGSVSTLTIQRTQQEDSAVYLCASSLVAGGSGNTIYFGEGSWLTVV.

This clone was seen just once. This chain joins TRBV4-1 and TRBJ2-5; tentative D call: TRBD1 (6 bases). CDR3 length: 15 residues. Germline V lookup: CDR1 MGHRA, CDR2 YSYEKL. V lost 4 bases and J 4 bases, leaving 16 bases between the germline ends. CDR3 residues: CASSPTLTGGETQYF. As DNA, the CDR3 is TGCGCCAGCAGCCCCACCTTGACAGGCGGAGAGACCCAGTACTTC.

CDR3 DNA sequence: TGCGCCAGCAGCCAAGATTATCCTAGCGGGAGACACGAGCAGTACTTC. Amino acids: CASSQDYPSGRHEQYF. This chain uses TRBV4-1 with TRBJ2-7, with 10 bases fitting TRBD2. The CDR3 is 16 amino acids. With 0 bases clipped from V and 5 bases from J, the junction kept 7 bases outside the gene matches. In germline, CDR1 is MGHRA, CDR2 YSYEKL.

The chain is built from TRBV7-2 and TRBJ1-2; D uncertain. V was pared by 4 bases and J by 4 bases, with 16 bases between. This CDR3 comprises 15 residues. CDR1 and CDR2 from the germline V gene are SGHTA and FQGNSA. The CDR3, as DNA: TGTGCCAGCAGCTCCGTTATACCCAGTCTCTATGGCTACACCTTC. It translates to CASSSVIPSLYGYTF.

In its sample, this clone was seen once. The rearrangement links TRBV28 to TRBJ1-6; TRBD1 matches 12 bases. This CDR3 contains 16 residues. Germline assignment: CDR1 MDHEN and CDR2 SYDVKM. The junction had 6 bases not matched to a gene; V was cut back by 3 bases and J by 9 bases. The CDR3 region is CASSFGTGGAGSPLHF. The CDR3, as DNA: TGTGCCAGCAGTTTTGGGACAGGGGGCGCGGGTTCACCCCTCCACTTT.